The clone carrying this TCR beta chain was counted many times. Its antigen is not known. Synthesis of cDNA was accomplished via 5'RACE employing 10-nucleotide random UMIs. Sequencing runs each generated in excess of 200 million TCR-beta sequences derived from 15-18 subjects. MiXCR, applied by TCRdb to the 5' RACE reads, yields one record per CDR3 protein. Among some 79,000 distinct CDR3 sequences, 11% to 15% were seen once, and the ten largest hold 6% to 7%. These data originate in a study of neurological immune-mediated disorders. In Maryland, USA, blood bank volunteers were the healthy controls. Study-wide results and caveats: None of the CDR3 amino acid sequences found in expanded clones was shared across subjects. This suggests that the TCR-beta repertoires were private in all groups.

The specimen sequenced was PBMCs. The TCR comes from a woman between 50 and 59 years old in good health.

The CDR3 region has the DNA TGCAGCGTTGTGGCTAATGAAAAACTGTTTTTT. Its protein is CSVVANEKLFF. The J gene is TRBJ1-4, the V gene TRBV29-1; unclear D gene. The CDR3 runs to 11 residues. Trimming removed 4 bases at V and 3 bases at J, with 3 bases between. Germline values: CDR1 SQVTM, CDR2 ANQGSEA. The variable domain in full, with the rest retrieved from reference TRBV29-1 and TRBJ1-4, is SAVISQKPSRDICQRGTSLTIQCQVDSQVTMMFWYRQQPGQSLTLIATANQGSEATYESGFVIDKFPISRPNLTFSTLTVSNMSPEDSSIYLCSVVANEKLFFGSGTQLSVL.